These T cell receptor beta chains were read from a single sample in a study of shared clonotypes between healthy human individuals. TCRdb's table, derived via immunoSEQ multiplex PCR, lists solely in-frame clones and lacks some. This table has 1.5 million to 2.5 million clones, around 96% appearing once. Sequencing used naive CD8+ T cells sorted from blood. The receptors here all came from a man younger than 35 in good health. Each CDR3 is given with its conserved first and last residue. The order of the fields is D gene, V gene, J gene, CDR3 DNA, CDR3 protein. The D gene is left open where the match is weak.

D: .; V: TRBV9; J: TRBJ2-7; DNA: TGTGCCAGCAGCGCGACTCGTAGCTCCTACGAGCAGTGCTTC; CDR3: CASSATRSSYEQCF
D: TRBD1; V: TRBV7-9; J: TRBJ2-5; DNA: TGTGCCAGCAGCTCTGACAGGGTAAATCAAGAGACCCAGTACTTC; CDR3: CASSSDRVNQETQYF
D: .; V: TRBV27; J: TRBJ2-3; DNA: TGTGCCAGCAGTTTAGCGGGGAGCACAGATACGCAGTATTTT; CDR3: CASSLAGSTDTQYF
D: .; V: TRBV6-1; J: TRBJ2-1; DNA: TGTGCCAGCAGTGAAGCGAGCTTTTACGGTAACAATGAGCAGTTCTTC; CDR3: CASSEASFYGNNEQFF
D: .; V: TRBV7-6; J: TRBJ2-2; DNA: TGTGCCAGCAGCCCCCCCGGGGAGCTGTTTTTT; CDR3: CASSPPGELFF
D: .; V: TRBV19; J: TRBJ2-5; DNA: TGTGCCAGTAGTGTCGACGGGGAGGAGACCCAGTACTTC; CDR3: CASSVDGEETQYF
D: .; V: TRBV7-9; J: TRBJ1-4; DNA: TGTGCCAGCAGCTTAATGAACATCGGGATCGAAAAACTGTTTTTT; CDR3: CASSLMNIGIEKLFF
D: .; V: TRBV9; J: TRBJ1-6; DNA: TGTGCCAGCGGGGAGGGGACTTCGGATTCACCCCTCCACTTT; CDR3: CASGEGTSDSPLHF
D: TRBD1; V: TRBV6-6; J: TRBJ2-7; DNA: TGTGCCAGCAGTGGCCGACAGGGGCAGAGCTCCTACGAGCAGTACTTC; CDR3: CASSGRQGQSSYEQYF
D: .; V: TRBV2; J: TRBJ2-1; DNA: TGTGCCAGCACGAGGGAGTCACGTGAGCAGTTCTTC; CDR3: CASTRESREQFF